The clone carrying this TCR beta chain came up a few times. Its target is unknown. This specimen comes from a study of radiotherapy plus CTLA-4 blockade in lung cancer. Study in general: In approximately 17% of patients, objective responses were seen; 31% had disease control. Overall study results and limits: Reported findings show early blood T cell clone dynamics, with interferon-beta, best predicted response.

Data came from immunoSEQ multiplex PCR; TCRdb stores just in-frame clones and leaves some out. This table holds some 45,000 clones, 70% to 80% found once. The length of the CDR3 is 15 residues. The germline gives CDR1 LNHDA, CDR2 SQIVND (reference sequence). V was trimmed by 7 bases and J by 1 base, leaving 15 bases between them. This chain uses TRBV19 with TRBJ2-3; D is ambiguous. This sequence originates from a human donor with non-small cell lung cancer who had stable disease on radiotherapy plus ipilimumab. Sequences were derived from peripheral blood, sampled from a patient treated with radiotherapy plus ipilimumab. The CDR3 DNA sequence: TGTGCCAGTAAGGCGCAGGCTTGGGGCACAGATACGCAGTATTTT. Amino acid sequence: CASKAQAWGTDTQYF. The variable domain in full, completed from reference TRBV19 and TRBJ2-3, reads DGGITQSPKYLFRKEGQNVTLSCEQNLNHDAMYWYRQDPGQGLRLIYYSQIVNDFQKGDIAEGYSVSREKKESFPLTVTSAQKNPTAFYLCASKAQAWGTDTQYFGPGTRLTVL.